These 31 T cell receptor beta chains came from one sample sequenced in a study of shared clonotypes between healthy human individuals (TCRdb year 2020). Receptor libraries were prepared by the immunoSEQ multiplex PCR assay. Held by TCRdb, this immuneACCESS table contains in-frame sequences only and omits some clones. Under half of the omission traces to an unresolved V gene where checked; the cause of the rest is unknown. The sample table lists 1.5 million to 2.5 million clones, about 95% of them with a count of one. Roughly 1% of the sample comes from the top ten. CD8 naive samples consisted of CD45RO-negative cells that were positively selected for CCR7, yielding a CD45RA+CCR7+ population without TemRA cells. Sequencing was performed on naive CD8+ T cells sorted from blood. Per the publication, the cell subset or site label means: CD45RA+CCR7+. The receptor source for this set is a young man in good health.

This clone was seen only a few times. The J gene is TRBJ1-6, the V gene TRBV5-1; D remains ambiguous. The CDR3 loop spans 14 amino acids. V lost 3 bases and J lost 8, with 12 bases in between. The germline gives CDR1 SGHRS, CDR2 YFSETQ. The CDR3 reads CASSSLDRDSPLHF. As DNA, the CDR3 is TGCGCCAGCAGCTCCCTGGACCGCGATTCACCCCTCCACTTT.

A remark on this clone: Other DNA variants within this sample encode the same CDR3. In DNA form, the CDR3 reads TGTGCCAGCAGTTTATCGGGGACTGCCCCCTACGAGCAGTACTTC. Translated, it gives CASSLSGTAPYEQYF. V is TRBV27 and J is TRBJ2-7; perhaps TRBD2 as D (6 bases). The V and J ends lost 0 bases and 2 bases respectively, with 11 bases between them. The CDR3 loop spans 15 amino acids. Looked up from germline, CDR1 is MNHEY and CDR2 is SMNVEV (reference sequence).

The chain couples TRBV4-3 to TRBJ2-7; 8 bases line up with TRBD2. With V trimmed by 3 bases and J by 2 bases, 6 bases remained unmatched. The CDR3 is 15 amino acids. Germline CDR1 and CDR2: LGHNA and YSLEER. CDR3 coding DNA: TGCGCCAGCAGCCATTCGACTAGCGCTACCTACGAGCAGTACTTC. Translating gives CASSHSTSATYEQYF.

The V and J genes are TRBV29-1 and TRBJ2-4; D may be TRBD1 (5 bases). The germline V gene encodes CDR1 SQVTM and CDR2 ANQGSEA. V dropped 6 bases and J dropped 0 bases, with 9 bases sitting between them. The CDR3 consists of 13 residues. This CDR3 is CSVLTVAKNIQYF. In nucleotides, the CDR3 is TGCAGCGTCCTGACAGTAGCCAAAAACATTCAGTACTTC.

The chain uses TRBV27 and TRBJ2-2, with TRBD1 matching over 8 bases. Germline V lookup: CDR1 MNHEY, CDR2 SMNVEV (reference sequence). Germline trimming cut 7 bases from V and 4 bases from J; bases unmatched to any gene: 8. The CDR3 has 15 amino acids. The CDR3 DNA reads TGTGCCAGCACCCCGACAGGGGTCCCCACCGGGGAGCTGTTTTTT. This codes for CASTPTGVPTGELFF.

This chain joins TRBV6-6 and TRBJ2-7, with a tentative D call TRBD2 (6 bases). Germline assignment: CDR1 MNHNY and CDR2 SVGAGI (reference sequence). The CDR3 length is 15 residues. V dropped 6 bases and J dropped 0 bases, with 15 bases sitting between them. The CDR3 spells CASSTGTPSSYEQYF. The CDR3 DNA reads as TGTGCCAGCAGCACCGGGACTCCGAGCTCCTACGAGCAGTACTTC.

On this clone itself: Distinct nucleotide sequences in the sample also encode this CDR3. V gene TRBV30 combines with J gene TRBJ1-2, with D maybe TRBD1 (6 bases). This CDR3 spans 13 amino acids. Deletions cut 2 bases from V and 4 bases from J, with 11 bases between. Germline lookup yields CDR1 GTSNPN and CDR2 SVGIG (reference sequence). In nucleotides, the CDR3 is TGTGCCTGGAGTTTAGGGGGGGGCTATGGCTACACCTTC. It encodes CAWSLGGGYGYTF.

The chain employs TRBV28 and TRBJ2-1; D gene unclear. CDR1 is MDHEN, CDR2 SYDVKM, per germline. This CDR3 region has 14 residues. V lost 2 bases and J 5 bases, leaving 10 bases between the germline ends. CDR3 in amino acids: CASSLVLRNNEQFF. Written as DNA, the CDR3 is TGTGCCAGCAGTTTAGTCTTACGGAACAATGAGCAGTTCTTC.

The chain recombines TRBV4-3 with TRBJ2-1; tentatively, D is TRBD2 (5 bases). V dropped 0 bases and J dropped 9 bases, with 15 bases sitting between them. This CDR3 region has 15 residues. Germline V gene lookup returns CDR1 LGHNA and CDR2 YSLEER. The CDR3 sequence: CASSQDGLAEGEQFF. DNA of the CDR3: TGCGCCAGCAGCCAAGATGGGCTAGCAGAGGGTGAGCAGTTCTTC.

This chain uses TRBV7-9 with TRBJ2-1; no firm D call. Trimming took 0 bases from V and 5 from J, leaving 5 bases between them. Germline V gives CDR1 SEHNR, CDR2 FQNEAQ (reference sequence). The CDR3 runs to 13 residues. In DNA, the CDR3 is TGTGCCAGCAGCTTAGCGTGGGACAATGAGCAGTTCTTC. As protein: CASSLAWDNEQFF.

The CDR3 DNA reads as TGTGCCAGCAGTCCGCAGGGGGCTGGGAATTCACCCCTCCACTTT. Amino acid sequence: CASSPQGAGNSPLHF. This rearrangement joins TRBV28 to TRBJ1-6; 8 positions match TRBD1. The V segment lost 5 bases and the J segment 7 bases; nucleotides outside the gene matches: 7. Germline V CDR1 and CDR2: MDHEN, SYDVKM. There are 15 residues in the CDR3.

The chain carries TRBV4-3 and TRBJ2-1, with TRBD2 matching over 9 bases. CDR3 size: 19 residues. Germline loops: CDR1 LGHNA, CDR2 YSLEER. V was pared by 0 bases and J by 2 bases, with 11 bases of the junction left unmatched. This CDR3 is CASSQDISSSGIPYNEQFF. The CDR3 bases are TGCGCCAGCAGCCAAGATATATCGTCTAGCGGGATACCCTACAATGAGCAGTTCTTC.

The V call is TRBV13, the J call TRBJ1-3; D not resolved. This CDR3 is 12 amino acids long. V gave up 7 bases and J gave up 4 bases, with 8 bases separating them. The germline V gene encodes CDR1 PRHDT and CDR2 FYEKMQ (reference sequence). DNA of the CDR3: TGTGCCAGCACCCAGGACGGAAACACCATATATTTT. Translation gives CASTQDGNTIYF.

This sequence joins TRBV6-6 and TRBJ2-1, with D perhaps TRBD2 (5 bases). Looked up from germline, CDR1 is MNHNY and CDR2 is SVGAGI (reference sequence). The length of the CDR3 is 12 residues. V gave up 11 bases and J gave up 4 bases, with 12 bases separating them. CDR3 DNA: TGTGCCGCAGCGGAGGTATACAATGAGCAGTTCTTC. Amino acid sequence: CAAAEVYNEQFF.

This chain joins TRBV6-5 and TRBJ2-3; 7 nucleotides agree with TRBD2. In germline, CDR1 is MNHEY, CDR2 SVGAGI. The CDR3 loop spans 16 amino acids. The junction had 6 bases not matched to a gene; V was cut back by 0 bases and J by 3 bases. The CDR3 nucleotides are TGTGCCAGCAGTTACTCGGCGGGAGAATGGACAGATACGCAGTATTTT. Protein sequence: CASSYSAGEWTDTQYF.

The table lists this clone with a few counts. The CDR3 coding sequence is TGCAGCGTTGAAGATCTTGGACAGCCTCTGACCACCTTC. This codes for CSVEDLGQPLTTF. V and J are TRBV29-1 and TRBJ1-2; possibly TRBD1 for D (6 bases). CDR3 length equals 13 residues. V gave up 0 bases and J gave up 13 bases, with 18 bases separating them. In germline, CDR1 is SQVTM, CDR2 ANQGSEA.

The chain employs TRBV27 and TRBJ2-3, with TRBD2 matching over 10 bases. J gave up 4 bases and V 10 bases, and 11 bases lay outside the gene matches. CDR1 and CDR2 from the germline V gene are MNHEY and SMNVEV (reference sequence). The CDR3 spans 15 residues. The CDR3 spells CATQAASGRADTQYF. CDR3 nucleotides: TGTGCCACCCAGGCGGCTAGCGGGAGAGCAGATACGCAGTATTTT.

J is TRBJ2-1 and V is TRBV19; the D gene is possibly TRBD2 (5 bases). Germline V gene lookup returns CDR1 LNHDA and CDR2 SQIVND (reference sequence). This CDR3 region has 13 residues. The V end was cut by 10 bases, the J end by 6 bases, with 16 bases between. In DNA, the CDR3 is TGTGCCACTTCTCCTGGCGGAGGCAATGAGCAGTTCTTC. This sequence encodes CATSPGGGNEQFF. The complete variable domain, with remaining parts taken from reference TRBV19 and TRBJ2-1, reads DGGITQSPKYLFRKEGQNVTLSCEQNLNHDAMYWYRQDPGQGLRLIYYSQIVNDFQKGDIAEGYSVSREKKESFPLTVTSAQKNPTAFYLCATSPGGGNEQFFGPGTRLTVL.

Only one count was recorded for this clone. The V call is TRBV9, the J call TRBJ2-2; 9 bases match TRBD2. The junction had 4 bases not matched to a gene; V was cut back by 0 bases and J by 4 bases. CDR3 length equals 16 residues. The germline CDR1 and CDR2 sequences are SGDLS and YYNGEE. Here the CDR3 reads CASSVGTSVATGELFF. The CDR3 DNA follows: TGTGCCAGCAGCGTAGGGACTAGCGTGGCCACCGGGGAGCTGTTTTTT.

The V and J genes are TRBV28 and TRBJ2-1; 8 positions match TRBD1. Germline V lookup: CDR1 MDHEN, CDR2 SYDVKM. The CDR3 covers 15 residues. Germline trimming cut 6 bases from V and 8 bases from J; bases unmatched to any gene: 12. This CDR3 reads CASSRTGLGVDEQFF. In DNA form, the CDR3 reads TGTGCCAGCAGCCGGACAGGGCTCGGAGTCGATGAGCAGTTCTTC.

The chain employs TRBV29-1 and TRBJ2-1; 9 nucleotides line up with TRBD1. The CDR3 runs to 13 residues. CDR1 is SQVTM, CDR2 ANQGSEA, per germline. With 4 bases clipped from V and 4 bases from J, the junction kept 2 bases outside the gene matches. The CDR3 sequence: CSVGGQGYNEQFF. In DNA form, the CDR3 reads TGCAGCGTTGGGGGACAGGGATACAATGAGCAGTTCTTC.

V and J are TRBV7-9 and TRBJ2-5, with unresolved D. V dropped 5 bases and J dropped 5 bases, with 18 bases sitting between them. Per the germline V gene, CDR1 is SEHNR and CDR2 is FQNEAQ (reference sequence). The CDR3 has 15 residues. The CDR3 loop is CASSPPFVDQETQYF. CDR3 coding DNA: TGTGCCAGCAGCCCTCCGTTTGTGGATCAGGAGACCCAGTACTTC.

The CDR3 DNA reads as TGTGCCAGCAGCGGGGTCGGGGCCTACGGTACTGAAGCTTTCTTT. It translates to CASSGVGAYGTEAFF. V usage is TRBV28 and J usage is TRBJ1-1; D is possibly TRBD1 (5 bases). V gave up 6 bases and J gave up 5 bases, with 19 bases separating them. The germline gives CDR1 MDHEN, CDR2 SYDVKM. There are 15 residues in the CDR3.

This chain connects TRBV13 to TRBJ2-7; 9 positions match TRBD1. CDR3 length equals 13 residues. The V segment lost 5 bases and the J segment 3 bases; nucleotides outside the gene matches: 2. CDR1 is PRHDT, CDR2 FYEKMQ, per germline (reference sequence). The CDR3 sequence: CASSHRGHYEQYF. CDR3 nucleotide sequence: TGTGCCAGCAGCCACAGGGGGCACTACGAGCAGTACTTC.

Notes on this clone: The same CDR3 arises from other DNA sequences in this sample as well. The gene calls are TRBV4-1 and TRBJ2-7; TRBD2 agrees at 12 bases. This CDR3 contains 16 residues. The V and J ends lost 3 bases and 3 bases, in that order; junction bases with no gene match: 6. CDR1 is MGHRA, CDR2 YSYEKL, per germline. CDR3 in amino acids: CASSQGGLAGDYEQYF. The CDR3 region has the DNA TGCGCCAGCAGCCAGGGGGGACTAGCGGGTGACTACGAGCAGTACTTC.

This chain joins TRBV7-6 and TRBJ2-1, with D maybe TRBD2 (6 bases). Germline V lookup: CDR1 SGHVS, CDR2 FNYEAQ. This CDR3 region has 15 residues. V was cut by 1 base and J by 5 bases, with 12 bases left in between. The CDR3 region has the DNA TGTGCCAGCAGCTTAGACGGGAGTAGGAACAATGAGCAGTTCTTC. This translates into CASSLDGSRNNEQFF.

This chain connects TRBV18 to TRBJ2-7, with D uncertain. This CDR3 spans 15 amino acids. Trimming shortened V by 3 bases and J by 0 bases, and 12 bases separated the two germline ends. Germline CDR1 KGHSH, CDR2 LQKENI. CDR3 amino acids: CASSPLDGNSYEQYF. CDR3 in DNA: TGTGCCAGCTCACCCCTGGACGGTAACTCCTACGAGCAGTACTTC.

This clone came up once. The chain joins TRBV11-2 to TRBJ2-7, with TRBD2 matching over 11 bases. V lost 5 bases to trimming and J lost 3 bases; unmatched junction nucleotides: 3. The CDR3 runs 14 residues. CDR1 and CDR2 (germline): SGHAT, FQNNGV. The CDR3 spells CASSLGLAVYEQYF. The CDR3 bases are TGTGCCAGCAGCCTGGGACTAGCGGTCTACGAGCAGTACTTC.

V is TRBV5-1 and J is TRBJ2-5; 9 nucleotides agree with TRBD2. Per the germline V gene, CDR1 is SGHRS and CDR2 is YFSETQ. The CDR3 consists of 15 residues. V lost 3 bases, J lost 3 bases, and 6 bases stayed unmatched. The DNA of the CDR3 is TGCGCCAGCAGCTCGGTAGCGGGAGAGGAAGAGACCCAGTACTTC. Translating it yields CASSSVAGEEETQYF.

The J gene is TRBJ2-7, the V gene TRBV7-2; D unresolved. V lost 2 bases to trimming and J lost 6 bases, with 14 bases between them. Germline V CDR1 and CDR2: SGHTA, FQGNSA. CDR3 size: 14 residues. The CDR3 DNA follows: TGTGCCAGCAGCTTATACGACATCCCAAGCGAGCAGTACTTC. Amino acid sequence: CASSLYDIPSEQYF.

The chain is built from TRBV6-1 and TRBJ2-7, with D perhaps matching TRBD2 (5 bases). Germline V gives CDR1 MNHNS, CDR2 SASEGT. Trimming pared 10 bases from V and 2 bases from J, leaving 15 bases between. The CDR3 has 13 residues. The CDR3 region is CATADGQAYEQYF. The CDR3 DNA follows: TGTGCCACAGCGGATGGCCAGGCCTACGAGCAGTACTTC.